Listed below are T cell receptor beta chains from one sample, sequenced in a study of T-cell memory formation after mild COVID-19. TCRdb recomputed calls from the 5' RACE reads with MiXCR, one row per CDR3 protein. In the table there are around 300,000 distinct CDR3 sequences, approximately 19% of which are singletons. The material sequenced was PBMCs or a T cell subset sorted from them (not recorded which). The source is a man aged 18 to 30 who had mild COVID-19 (a few samples of this study predate the infection). Cell type and time point are not known. Each CDR3 is given with its conserved first and last residue. D genes are given only for firm matches. Size is stated for part of the rows, as once, few or many counts, or as a class when the clone is expanded.

abundance	d_gene	v_gene	j_gene	CDR3aa	CDR3nt
.	.	TRBV5-1	TRBJ1-6	CASSPWGGNSPLHF	TGCGCCAGCAGCCCCTGGGGGGGCAATTCACCCCTCCACTTT
.	.	TRBV29-1	TRBJ2-5	CSVEDRAGETQYF	TGCAGCGTTGAAGATCGGGCCGGAGAGACCCAGTACTTC
few	.	TRBV15	TRBJ1-2	CATSSGYMRDTF	TGTGCCACCAGCAGCGGGTATATGCGGGACACCTTC
few	TRBD1	TRBV18	TRBJ1-2	CASSPRDRDGYTF	TGTGCCAGCTCACCCCGGGACAGGGATGGCTACACCTTC
few	.	TRBV2	TRBJ2-1	CATTVSPLYNEQFF	TGTGCCACGACCGTTTCCCCTCTCTACAATGAGCAGTTCTTC
few	.	TRBV6-5	TRBJ2-6	CASSYFGTSGANVLTF	TGTGCCAGCAGTTACTTCGGAACATCTGGGGCCAACGTCCTGACTTTC
few	.	TRBV27	TRBJ2-1	CASSWESYNEQFF	TGTGCCAGCAGTTGGGAGTCCTACAATGAGCAGTTCTTC
.	.	TRBV20-1	TRBJ1-4	CSAKQGLADEKLFF	TGCAGTGCTAAACAGGGTTTGGCGGATGAAAAACTGTTTTTT
few	.	TRBV27	TRBJ1-5	CASSRWGQPQHF	TGTGCCAGCAGTCGATGGGGTCAGCCCCAGCATTTT
.	.	TRBV5-1	TRBJ1-6	CASSTNPGSHYNSPLHF	TGCGCCAGCAGCACCAACCCAGGAAGCCACTATAATTCACCCCTCCACTTT
many	.	TRBV12-3/TRBV12-4	TRBJ2-6	CASSGPSGANVLTF	TGTGCCAGCAGCGGTCCTTCTGGGGCCAACGTCCTGACTTTC
.	.	TRBV10-3	TRBJ1-2	CAISSGTDYGYTF	TGTGCCATCAGTTCCGGAACAGACTATGGCTACACCTTC
.	TRBD2	TRBV4-1	TRBJ2-1	CASSQEASGGALWQFF	TGCGCCAGCAGCCAAGAAGCTAGCGGGGGGGCACTTTGGCAGTTCTTC
many	.	TRBV4-3	TRBJ2-1	CASSQEASNEQFF	TGCGCCAGCAGCCAAGAGGCCTCCAATGAGCAGTTCTTC
.	.	TRBV7-6	TRBJ2-5	CDSSLGQGSETQYF	TGTGACAGCAGCTTAGGGCAGGGGTCGGAGACCCAGTACTTC
.	TRBD1	TRBV5-1	TRBJ1-6	CASSGGQGYNSPLHF	TGCGCCAGCAGCGGAGGACAGGGTTACAATTCACCCCTCCACTTT
few	.	TRBV7-9	TRBJ1-6	CASSPSVGAHSPLHF	TGTGCCAGCAGCCCGAGCGTGGGGGCGCATTCACCCCTCCACTTT
.	TRBD1	TRBV14	TRBJ1-2	CASSQVGTGRHGYTF	TGTGCCAGCAGCCAAGTGGGGACAGGGCGACATGGCTACACCTTC
.	TRBD1	TRBV6-6	TRBJ2-5	CASSADRAETQYF	TGTGCCAGCAGCGCGGACAGGGCAGAGACCCAGTACTTC
.	.	TRBV10-2	TRBJ2-7	CASSEHASSEQYF	TGCGCCAGCAGTGAGCACGCTTCGAGCGAGCAGTACTTC
.	.	TRBV7-2	TRBJ1-1	CASSGRGGRAAFF	TGTGCCAGCAGCGGACGTGGGGGACGGGCAGCTTTCTTT
few	TRBD2	TRBV19	TRBJ2-1	CASRVGGSSYNEQFF	TGTGCCAGTAGGGTGGGGGGGAGCTCCTACAATGAGCAGTTCTTC
few	TRBD1	TRBV5-8	TRBJ1-1	CASSSSENSQGTEAFF	TGTGCCAGCAGCTCCTCAGAAAACTCACAGGGGACTGAAGCTTTCTTT
.	.	TRBV28	TRBJ1-2	CASSTRGYGYTF	TGTGCCAGCAGTACCAGAGGGTATGGCTACACCTTC
.	TRBD1	TRBV5-1	TRBJ2-7	CASRRDRGDHEQYF	TGCGCCAGCAGACGGGACAGGGGAGACCACGAGCAGTACTTC
.	.	TRBV20-1	TRBJ2-6	CSARDRRTGANVLTF	TGCAGTGCTAGAGATCGGAGGACTGGGGCCAACGTCCTGACTTTC